Listed below are T cell receptor beta chains from one sample, sequenced in a study of OX40 agonist ivuxolimab in advanced cancers. Generated by immunoSEQ multiplex PCR, the TCRdb table keeps only in-frame clones and is missing some. The data show 20,000 or so clones, around 90% seen once. This specimen consisted of CD4+ or CD8+ T cells sorted from blood, obtained in a trial of the OX40 agonist ivuxolimab. These receptors were taken from an adult with an advanced solid tumor such as melanoma, head and neck, liver or kidney cancer. The CDR3 runs from the conserved cysteine through the conserved F or W. A D gene is named only where the DNA matches it firmly. Expanded clones are given a class, and other clones once, few, many or no size at all.

j_call clone_size v_call d_call cdr3_nt cdr3_aa
TRBJ1-1 once TRBV5-4 NA TGTGCCAGCAGCTTCCTAGGGGGGAAGAACACTGAAGCTTTCTTT CASSFLGGKNTEAFF
TRBJ2-1 NA TRBV5-6 NA TGTGCCAGCAGCTTGGAGGGCTGGGGTGAGCAGTTCTTC CASSLEGWGEQFF
TRBJ2-6 NA TRBV15 NA TGTGCCACCAGCAAAGAGGGCAGCTCTGGGGCCAACGTCCTGACTTTC CATSKEGSSGANVLTF
TRBJ2-7 NA TRBV4-1 NA TGCGCCAGCAGCCAAGGGGACTTGGGGGATAGGGCCTACGAGCAGTACTTC CASSQGDLGDRAYEQYF
TRBJ2-5 NA TRBV9 NA TGTGCCAGCAGCGTAGTTCAGGAGGGAGAGACCCAGTACTTC CASSVVQEGETQYF
TRBJ2-7 NA TRBV11-3 NA TGTGCCAGCAGCTCCGGTCTGGGACCGAGCCCCTACGAGCAGTACTTC CASSSGLGPSPYEQYF
TRBJ2-2 NA TRBV29-1 TRBD1 TGCAGCGTTCCAGGGGGCCAGATCAACACCGGGGAGCTGTTTTTT CSVPGGQINTGELFF
TRBJ1-1 NA TRBV10-2 NA TGCGCCAGCAGCAGTACTCCGAACACTGAAGCTTTCTTT CASSSTPNTEAFF
TRBJ2-5 NA TRBV5-6 TRBD2 TGTGCCAGCAGCTTGGATCTTAGCGGGGGGGCCCGAGAGACCCAGTACTTC CASSLDLSGGARETQYF
TRBJ1-3 NA TRBV7-2 NA TGTGCCAGCAGCTTACTAGGGTCTGGAAACACCATATATTTT CASSLLGSGNTIYF
TRBJ2-4 NA TRBV1 NA TGCACCAGCAGCCGCCCCCCGGGGGGGCTGAACATTCAGTACTTC CTSSRPPGGLNIQYF
TRBJ2-5 NA TRBV5-4 NA TGTGCCAGCAGCTTGGGGTTCGGGAACCAAGAGACCCAGTACTTC CASSLGFGNQETQYF
TRBJ2-3 NA TRBV7-4 TRBD2 TGTGCCAGCAGCTTAGTGGGTAGCGGGAGGGGAGATACGCAGTATTTT CASSLVGSGRGDTQYF
TRBJ1-5 NA TRBV11-2 NA TGTGCCAGCAGCTTAGAGGCCGGCCTTCAGCCCCAGCATTTT CASSLEAGLQPQHF
TRBJ1-2 NA TRBV9 NA TGTGCCAGCAGCGTAGGGGGTACAGGCGGTGGCTACACCTTC CASSVGGTGGGYTF
TRBJ2-3 NA TRBV11-3 NA TGTGCCAGCAGCCCCCGGGGATCTAGCACAGATACGCAGTATTTT CASSPRGSSTDTQYF
TRBJ1-2 NA TRBV9 NA TGTGCCAGCGGGGAGGGCTACACCTTC CASGEGYTF
TRBJ2-1 NA TRBV30 TRBD2 TGTGCCTGGAGTGTGGGTAGCGGGCCCGGTAGCTCCTACAATGAGCAGTTCTTC CAWSVGSGPGSSYNEQFF
TRBJ2-5 once TRBV2 TRBD2 TGTGCCAGCCCTGATTTCCTAGCGGGAGGTGAGACCCAGTACTTC CASPDFLAGGETQYF
TRBJ2-1 NA TRBV27 NA TGTGCCAGCTCTGAGGCCGGGCGTCAGAATGAGCAGTTCTTC CASSEAGRQNEQFF
TRBJ2-3 NA TRBV10-3 TRBD2 TGTGCCATCAGTGAGGGGGGGACTAGCGGGAGCACAGATACGCAGTATTTT CAISEGGTSGSTDTQYF
TRBJ2-3 NA TRBV19 NA TGTGCCAGTAGTATAGAATTCCGCACAGATACGCAGTATTTT CASSIEFRTDTQYF
TRBJ2-7 NA TRBV5-1 TRBD2 TGCGCCAGCAGCTTCAAACTAGCGGGAGGCTACGAGCAGTACTTC CASSFKLAGGYEQYF